This T cell receptor (beta chain) appears in the sequencing data of a study of blood T cells in healthy people across ages. In its sample, this clonotype was seen a few times. CDR3 length: 13 residues. Germline CDR1 SQVTM, CDR2 ANQGSEA. V dropped 6 bases and J dropped 7 bases, with 18 bases sitting between them. Next came a second PCR, run for 7 to 11 cycles, which used a sample-barcoded 5' primer along with a J-beta primer mix. MiXCR was run by TCRdb on the 5' RACE reads, yielding one entry per CDR3 protein. The data hold about 1.4 million distinct CDR3 sequences, with approximately 59% observed a single time.

This clonotype was obtained from a man aged 18 to 30 in good health. Sequencing used blood. This chain links TRBV29-1 with TRBJ2-5; D assignment may be TRBD1 or TRBD2 (5 bases each). The CDR3 sequence is CSVLGTGVGTQYF. As DNA, the CDR3 is TGCAGCGTCCTTGGGACCGGTGTTGGGACCCAGTACTTC.